A selection of T cell receptor beta chains follows, all from one sample in a study of tumor-infiltrating lymphocytes in primary liver carcinoma. Using its own MiXCR run on the multiplex PCR reads, TCRdb lists one record per CDR3 protein. The sample includes some 120,000 distinct CDR3 sequences, about 59% of them seen just once. The specimen sequenced was liver tumor tissue from sampling region 1. The receptors shown here come from a woman aged 60-70 years with primary liver carcinoma and hepatitis B virus infection. The CDR3 runs from the conserved cysteine through the conserved F or W. D genes are given only for firm matches. A clone size is listed for some rows: how often the clone was seen (once, few, many), or a class if it is expanded.

CDR3: CASSDAGGWHEQYF
DNA: TGTGCCAGCAGTGATGCGGGAGGGTGGCACGAGCAGTACTTC
J: TRBJ2-7
D: TRBD2
size: once
length: 14
V: TRBV6-1

CDR3: CASGKGVGEKDNEKFF
DNA: TGTGCCAGCGGGAAGGGCGTAGGCGAAAAGGACAATGAGAAGTTCTTT
J: TRBJ2-1
D: NA
size: NA
length: 16
V: TRBV11-3

CDR3: CASRRDRADMEYF
DNA: TGTGCCAGCAGGAGGGACAGGGCAGATATGGAGTATTTT
J: TRBJ2-3
D: TRBD1
size: NA
length: 13
V: TRBV11-2

CDR3: CASSRGTVGSEQYF
DNA: TGCGCCAGCAGTCGTGGGACAGTCGGATCCGAGCAGTACTTC
J: TRBJ2-7
D: TRBD1
size: few
length: 14
V: TRBV5-1

CDR3: CASSQVSSETQYF
DNA: TGCGCCAGCAGCCAAGTGTCTTCGGAGACCCAGTACTTC
J: TRBJ2-5
D: NA
size: many
length: 13
V: TRBV4-1

CDR3: CASSLSAGGGEQYF
DNA: TGTGCCAGCAGCTTGTCAGCGGGAGGAGGAGAGCAGTACTTC
J: TRBJ2-7
D: TRBD2
size: many
length: 14
V: TRBV5-4

CDR3: CTSSLLSQGYEQYF
DNA: TGCACCAGCAGCTTGCTATCACAAGGCTACGAGCAGTACTTC
J: TRBJ2-7
D: NA
size: once
length: 14
V: TRBV5-1

CDR3: CVSSQEGQHYEQYF
DNA: TGTGTCAGCAGCCAAGAGGGACAGCACTACGAGCAGTACTTC
J: TRBJ2-7
D: TRBD1
size: NA
length: 14
V: TRBV4-2

CDR3: CASSLSASAFNTGELFF
DNA: TGTGCCAGCAGCTTAAGTGCTAGCGCCTTTAACACCGGGGAGCTGTTTTTT
J: TRBJ2-2
D: NA
size: many
length: 17
V: TRBV11-3

CDR3: CASRLDPDSSYDEQFF
DNA: TGTGCCAGCAGATTGGACCCTGACAGCTCCTACGATGAGCAGTTCTTC
J: TRBJ2-1
D: NA
size: NA
length: 16
V: TRBV11-2

CDR3: CASSLARTGQGRINNIQYF
DNA: TGTGCCAGCAGCTTAGCCCGTACCGGACAGGGGAGAATCAATAACATCCAGTACTTC
J: TRBJ2-4
D: TRBD1
size: NA
length: 19
V: TRBV11-3

CDR3: CASNLLAGCVETQYF
DNA: TGTGCCAGCAACCTACTAGCGGGATGCGTGGAGACCCAATACTTC
J: TRBJ2-5
D: TRBD2
size: NA
length: 15
V: TRBV11-2

CDR3: CASSQDWTTGRAQYF
DNA: TGCGCCAGCAGCCAAGACTGGACTACTGGCAGGGCCCAGTACTTC
J: TRBJ2-5
D: NA
size: many
length: 15
V: TRBV4-1

CDR3: CASSGVSSRNTIYF
DNA: TGTGCCAGCTCCGGGGTCTCCTCTCGAAACACCATATATTTT
J: TRBJ1-3
D: NA
size: NA
length: 14
V: TRBV7-9

CDR3: CASSSDPSGRNEQYF
DNA: TGTGCCAGCAGCTCAGATCCTAGCGGGAGGAACGAGCAGTACTTC
J: TRBJ2-7
D: TRBD2
size: many
length: 15
V: TRBV11-2

CDR3: CASRRDERGNTEAFF
DNA: TGTGCCAGCAGGAGGGACGAACGGGGGAACACTGAAGCTTTCTTT
J: TRBJ1-1
D: NA
size: many
length: 15
V: TRBV6-1

CDR3: CASSYSPAYNEQFF
DNA: TGTGCCAGCAGTTACTCTCCAGCCTACAATGAGCAGTTCTTC
J: TRBJ2-1
D: NA
size: many
length: 14
V: TRBV6-6

CDR3: CASSLSQVNYGHTF
DNA: TGTGCCAGCAGCCTTTCACAGGTTAACTATGGCCACACCTTC
J: TRBJ1-2
D: NA
size: NA
length: 14
V: TRBV11-2

CDR3: CASSLTQGTGYTF
DNA: TGTGCCAGCAGCCTCACTCAGGGGACTGGCTACACCTTC
J: TRBJ1-2
D: NA
size: few
length: 13
V: TRBV14

CDR3: CAGTLQPLNSPLHF
DNA: TGTGCCGGCACCTTACAGCCTCTTAATTCACCCCTCCACTTT
J: TRBJ1-6
D: NA
size: NA
length: 14
V: TRBV11-2

CDR3: CASSDSAGSTDTQYF
DNA: TGTGCCAGCAGTGACAGTGCAGGGAGCACAGATACGCAGTATTTT
J: TRBJ2-3
D: NA
size: few
length: 15
V: TRBV6-4

CDR3: CSATLRAEAFF
DNA: TGCAGCGCCACCCTGAGGGCTGAAGCTTTCTTT
J: TRBJ1-1
D: NA
size: many
length: 11
V: TRBV29-1

CDR3: CASKLAGITDTQYF
DNA: TGTGCCAGCAAACTAGCGGGAATCACAGATACGCAGTATTTT
J: TRBJ2-3
D: TRBD2
size: many
length: 14
V: TRBV28

CDR3: CASSPDDRDTEVFF
DNA: TGTGCCAGCAGCCCGGACGACAGGGACACTGAAGTTTTCTTT
J: TRBJ1-1
D: TRBD1
size: NA
length: 14
V: TRBV12-3/TRBV12-4

CDR3: CAWSAGATYNEQFF
DNA: TGTGCCTGGAGTGCCGGGGCCACCTACAATGAGCAGTTCTTC
J: TRBJ2-1
D: NA
size: NA
length: 14
V: TRBV30

CDR3: CASSFDNRNTEAPF
DNA: TGCGCCAGCAGCTTTGACAACCGGAACACTGAAGCTCCCTTT
J: TRBJ1-1
D: NA
size: NA
length: 14
V: TRBV5-1

CDR3: CASMRGISYNSPLHF
DNA: TGTGCCAGCATGCGGGGAATCTCCTATAATTCACCCCTCCACTTT
J: TRBJ1-6
D: NA
size: few
length: 15
V: TRBV7-8

CDR3: CSVHPVSGMSRKSAQFF
DNA: TGTAGCGTCCACCCGGTTAGCGGGATGTCCCGAAAGAGTGCGCAGTTCTTC
J: TRBJ2-1
D: TRBD2
size: NA
length: 17
V: TRBV29-1

CDR3: CVSSLGQEDLYEQYF
DNA: TGTGTCAGCAGTTTAGGGCAGGAGGATTTATACGAGCAGTACTTC
J: TRBJ2-7
D: NA
size: NA
length: 15
V: TRBV12-3/TRBV12-4

CDR3: CASSDTGGPPSYEQYF
DNA: TGCGCCAGCAGCGACACGGGAGGGCCCCCCTCCTACGAGCAGTACTTC
J: TRBJ2-7
D: TRBD2
size: NA
length: 16
V: TRBV5-1

CDR3: CAWRLPGTGGGYTF
DNA: TGTGCCTGGAGGCTCCCAGGGACAGGCGGTGGCTACACCTTC
J: TRBJ1-2
D: TRBD1
size: few
length: 14
V: TRBV30

CDR3: CASSPQTSSGSYNEQFF
DNA: TGCGCCAGCAGCCCCCAAACTTCTAGCGGGTCCTACAATGAGCAGTTCTTC
J: TRBJ2-1
D: TRBD2
size: many
length: 17
V: TRBV5-1

CDR3: CASSDRDGYTF
DNA: TGTGCCAGCAGCGACAGAGATGGCTACACCTTC
J: TRBJ1-2
D: NA
size: few
length: 11
V: TRBV28

CDR3: CASSYLIGDRGYNEQLF
DNA: TGTGCCAGCAGTTACCTTATAGGGGACAGGGGTTACAATGAGCAGCTCTTC
J: TRBJ2-1
D: TRBD1
size: NA
length: 17
V: TRBV6-2/TRBV6-3

CDR3: CASSLLGGRPMNTEAFF
DNA: TGTGCCAGCAGCTTGTTGGGGGGGCGGCCCATGAACACTGAAGCTTTCTTT
J: TRBJ1-1
D: NA
size: once
length: 17
V: TRBV5-4

CDR3: CASRPPGPSGGYTF
DNA: TGTGCCAGCAGACCCCCGGGACCATCGGGAGGCTACACCTTC
J: TRBJ1-2
D: NA
size: many
length: 14
V: TRBV14

CDR3: CASGTVSCNEQFF
DNA: TGTGCCAGCGGGACAGTGAGCTGCAATGAGCAGTTCTTC
J: TRBJ2-1
D: TRBD1
size: NA
length: 13
V: TRBV11-2

CDR3: CASSEARAKNIQYF
DNA: TGTGCCAGCAGTGAAGCCAGGGCCAAAAACATTCAGTACTTC
J: TRBJ2-4
D: NA
size: once
length: 14
V: TRBV2

CDR3: CASSESGTTYNEQFF
DNA: TGCGCCAGCAGCGAATCGGGAACCACCTACAATGAGCAGTTCTTC
J: TRBJ2-1
D: NA
size: NA
length: 15
V: TRBV5-1

CDR3: CASSEREGGTDTQYF
DNA: TGTGCCAGCAGCGAGCGGGAGGGGGGCACAGATACGCAGTATTTT
J: TRBJ2-3
D: TRBD2
size: NA
length: 15
V: TRBV28

CDR3: CSADRGNEKLFF
DNA: TGCAGCGCTGACAGGGGGAATGAAAAACTGTTTTTT
J: TRBJ1-4
D: TRBD1
size: many
length: 12
V: TRBV29-1

CDR3: CNVEQGYVCEQFF
DNA: NA
J: TRBJ2-1
D: NA
size: once
length: 13
V: TRBV29-1

CDR3: CANQGAGTGELFF
DNA: TGTGCCAACCAGGGGGCCGGCACCGGGGAGCTGTTTTTT
J: TRBJ2-2
D: TRBD1
size: few
length: 13
V: TRBV28

CDR3: CACSLGISVKLEQFF
DNA: TGTGCCTGCAGCTTAGGAATTAGCGTGAAGCTTGAGCAGTTCTTC
J: TRBJ2-1
D: NA
size: NA
length: 15
V: TRBV11-3

CDR3: CDSSPQDRGYEQYF
DNA: TGTGACAGCAGTCCCCAAGACAGGGGATACGAGCAGTACTTC
J: TRBJ2-7
D: TRBD1
size: NA
length: 14
V: TRBV11-1

CDR3: CASSSPLVAGADEQFF
DNA: TGTGCCAGCAGTTCCCCCTTGGTAGCGGGAGCGGATGAGCAGTTCTTC
J: TRBJ2-1
D: TRBD2
size: few
length: 16
V: TRBV28

CDR3: CASSLSGGYVQYF
DNA: TGTGCCAGCAGCCTATCGGGAGGGTACGTGCAGTACTTC
J: TRBJ2-7
D: TRBD2
size: NA
length: 13
V: TRBV11-2

CDR3: CASSLRQDSDQPQHF
DNA: TGTGCCAGCAGCTTGAGGCAGGATAGCGATCAGCCCCAGCACTTT
J: TRBJ1-5
D: NA
size: NA
length: 15
V: TRBV5-5

CDR3: CASRSTVDYGHTF
DNA: TGCGCCAGCAGGTCAACAGTGGACTATGGCCACACCTTC
J: TRBJ1-2
D: NA
size: NA
length: 13
V: TRBV5-1

CDR3: CASSSTTATGYGYTF
DNA: TGTGCCAGCAGCTCAACGACGGCTACGGGGTATGGCTACACCTTC
J: TRBJ1-2
D: NA
size: NA
length: 15
V: TRBV7-9

CDR3: CASSLALNYNEQFF
DNA: TGTGCCAGCAGCTTAGCCCTTAACTACAATGAGCAGTTCTTC
J: TRBJ2-1
D: NA
size: few
length: 14
V: TRBV11-2

CDR3: CAGSQQRRQYF
DNA: TGTGCCGGCAGTCAACAGCGGAGGCAGTACTTC
J: TRBJ2-7
D: NA
size: NA
length: 11
V: TRBV28

CDR3: CASSLPLEAGTQYF
DNA: TGTGCCAGCAGCTTGCCCCTCGAAGCGGGTACGCAGTATTTT
J: TRBJ2-3
D: NA
size: NA
length: 14
V: TRBV5-6

CDR3: CAISSGQGGTDTQYF
DNA: TGTGCCATCAGCTCTGGACAGGGTGGAACAGATACGCAGTACTTT
J: TRBJ2-3
D: TRBD1
size: NA
length: 15
V: TRBV7-9

CDR3: CSATGLGGSGYTF
DNA: TGCAGCGCTACCGGGCTCGGAGGGTCAGGCTACACCTTC
J: TRBJ1-2
D: NA
size: many
length: 13
V: TRBV29-1

CDR3: CASRRTTGYNTEAFF
DNA: TGTGCCAGCAGGCGAACTACAGGGTACAACACTGAAGCTTTCTTT
J: TRBJ1-1
D: NA
size: many
length: 15
V: TRBV12-3/TRBV12-4

CDR3: CTSSPRDAGGYTF
DNA: TGTACCAGCAGCCCCCGCGATGCGGGAGGCTACACCTTC
J: TRBJ1-2
D: NA
size: NA
length: 13
V: TRBV11-3

CDR3: CSFQDRGDTGELFF
DNA: TGCAGTTTCCAGGACAGGGGGGACACCGGGGAGCTGTTTTTT
J: TRBJ2-2
D: TRBD1
size: NA
length: 14
V: TRBV29-1

CDR3: CASSPVLGTYEQYF
DNA: TGTGCCAGCAGCCCCGTTTTGGGGACCTACGAGCAGTACTTC
J: TRBJ2-7
D: NA
size: many
length: 14
V: TRBV5-5